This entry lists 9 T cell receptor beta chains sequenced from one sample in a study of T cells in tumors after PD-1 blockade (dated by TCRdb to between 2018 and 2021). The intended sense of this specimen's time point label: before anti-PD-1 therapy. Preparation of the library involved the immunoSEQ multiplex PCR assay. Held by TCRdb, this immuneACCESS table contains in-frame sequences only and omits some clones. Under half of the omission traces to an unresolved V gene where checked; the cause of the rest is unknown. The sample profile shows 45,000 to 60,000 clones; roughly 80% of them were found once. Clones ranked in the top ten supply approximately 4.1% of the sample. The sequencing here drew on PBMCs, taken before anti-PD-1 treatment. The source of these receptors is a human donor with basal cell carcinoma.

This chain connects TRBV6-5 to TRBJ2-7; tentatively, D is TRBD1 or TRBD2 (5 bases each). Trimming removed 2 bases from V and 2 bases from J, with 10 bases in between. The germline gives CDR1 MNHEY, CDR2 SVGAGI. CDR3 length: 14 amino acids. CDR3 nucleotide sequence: TGTGCCAGCAGTTACCGGGGCGGAGCCTACGAGCAGTACTTC. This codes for CASSYRGGAYEQYF.

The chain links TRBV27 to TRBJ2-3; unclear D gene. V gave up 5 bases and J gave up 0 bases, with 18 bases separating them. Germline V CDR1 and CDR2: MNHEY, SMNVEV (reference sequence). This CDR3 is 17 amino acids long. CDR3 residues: CASSPRDGSASTDTQYF. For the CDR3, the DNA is TGTGCCAGCAGTCCTAGAGACGGGTCGGCTAGCACAGATACGCAGTATTTT.

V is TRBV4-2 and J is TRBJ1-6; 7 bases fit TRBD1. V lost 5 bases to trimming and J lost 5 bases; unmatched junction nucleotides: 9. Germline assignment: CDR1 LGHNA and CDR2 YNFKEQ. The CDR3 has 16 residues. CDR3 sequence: CASSERQGINNSPLHF. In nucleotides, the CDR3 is TGTGCCAGCAGCGAGCGACAGGGCATTAATAATTCACCCCTCCACTTT.

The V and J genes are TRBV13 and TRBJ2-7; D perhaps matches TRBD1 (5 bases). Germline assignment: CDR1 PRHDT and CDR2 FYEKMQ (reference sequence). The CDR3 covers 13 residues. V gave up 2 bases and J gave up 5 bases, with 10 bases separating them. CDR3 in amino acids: CASSLRGSDEQYF. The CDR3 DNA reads TGTGCCAGCAGCTTAAGGGGATCCGACGAGCAGTACTTC. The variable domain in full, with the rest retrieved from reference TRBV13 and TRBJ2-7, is AAGVIQSPRHLIKEKRETATLKCYPIPRHDTVYWYQQGPGQDPQFLISFYEKMQSDKGSIPDRFSAQQFSDYHSELNMSSLELGDSALYFCASSLRGSDEQYFGPGTRLTVT.

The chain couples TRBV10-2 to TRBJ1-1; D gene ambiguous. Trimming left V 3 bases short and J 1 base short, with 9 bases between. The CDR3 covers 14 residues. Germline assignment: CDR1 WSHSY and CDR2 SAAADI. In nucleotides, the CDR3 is TGCGCCAGCAGTGAATGGCACGAGAACACTGAAGCTTTCTTT. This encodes CASSEWHENTEAFF.

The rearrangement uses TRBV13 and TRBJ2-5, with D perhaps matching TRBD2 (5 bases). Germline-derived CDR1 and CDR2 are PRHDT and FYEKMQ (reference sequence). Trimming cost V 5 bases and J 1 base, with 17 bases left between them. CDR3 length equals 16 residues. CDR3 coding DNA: TGTGCCAGCAGCCACGTGGACGAGGGCCGCCAAGAGACCCAGTACTTC. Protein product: CASSHVDEGRQETQYF.

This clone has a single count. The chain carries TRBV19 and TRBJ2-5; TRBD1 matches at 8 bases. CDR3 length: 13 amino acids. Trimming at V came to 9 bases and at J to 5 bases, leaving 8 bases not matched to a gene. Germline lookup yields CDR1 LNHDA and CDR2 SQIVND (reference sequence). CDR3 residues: CARTTGERETQYF. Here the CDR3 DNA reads TGTGCCAGAACGACAGGGGAGAGGGAGACCCAGTACTTC.

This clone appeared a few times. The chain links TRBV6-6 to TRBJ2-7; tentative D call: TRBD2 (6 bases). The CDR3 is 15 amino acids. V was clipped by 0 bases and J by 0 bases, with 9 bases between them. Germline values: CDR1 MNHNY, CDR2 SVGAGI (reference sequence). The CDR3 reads CASSYSRGRSYEQYF. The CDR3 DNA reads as TGTGCCAGCAGTTACTCGCGGGGCCGCTCCTACGAGCAGTACTTC.

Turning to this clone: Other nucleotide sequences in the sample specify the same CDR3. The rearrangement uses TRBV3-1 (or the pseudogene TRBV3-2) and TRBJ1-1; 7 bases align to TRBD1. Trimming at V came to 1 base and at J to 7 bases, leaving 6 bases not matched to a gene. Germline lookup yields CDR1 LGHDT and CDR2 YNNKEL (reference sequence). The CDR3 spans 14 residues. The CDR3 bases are TGTGCCAGCAGCCAAGGAGGGGGCGGGGGTGAAGCTTTCTTT. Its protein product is CASSQGGGGGEAFF.